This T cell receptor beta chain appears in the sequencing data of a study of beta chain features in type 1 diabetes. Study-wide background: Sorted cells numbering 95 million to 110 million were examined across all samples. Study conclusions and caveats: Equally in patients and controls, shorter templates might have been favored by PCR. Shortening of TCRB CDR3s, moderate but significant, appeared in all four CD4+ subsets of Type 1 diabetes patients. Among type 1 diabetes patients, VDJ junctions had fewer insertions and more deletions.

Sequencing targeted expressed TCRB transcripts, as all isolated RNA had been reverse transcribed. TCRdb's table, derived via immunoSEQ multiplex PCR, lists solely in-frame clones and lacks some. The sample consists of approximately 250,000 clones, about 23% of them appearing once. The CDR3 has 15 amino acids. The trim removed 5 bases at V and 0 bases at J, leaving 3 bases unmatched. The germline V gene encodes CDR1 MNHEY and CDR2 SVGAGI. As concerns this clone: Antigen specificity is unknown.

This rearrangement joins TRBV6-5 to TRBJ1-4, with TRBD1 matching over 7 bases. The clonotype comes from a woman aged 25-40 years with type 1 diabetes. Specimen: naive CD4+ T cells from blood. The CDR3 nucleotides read TGTGCCAGCAGTACTACAGGGGCAACTAATGAAAAACTGTTTTTT. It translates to CASSTTGATNEKLFF.